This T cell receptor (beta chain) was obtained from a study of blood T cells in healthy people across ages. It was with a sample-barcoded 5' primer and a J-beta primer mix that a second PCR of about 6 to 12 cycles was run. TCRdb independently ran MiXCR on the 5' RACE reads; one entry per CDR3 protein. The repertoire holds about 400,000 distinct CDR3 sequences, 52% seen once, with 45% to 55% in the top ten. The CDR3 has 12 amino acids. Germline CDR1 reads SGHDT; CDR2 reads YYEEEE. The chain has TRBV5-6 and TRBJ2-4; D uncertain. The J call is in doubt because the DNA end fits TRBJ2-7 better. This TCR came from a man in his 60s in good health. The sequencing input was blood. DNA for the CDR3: TGTGCCAGCCAGCTTACCACCTACGAGCAGTACTTC. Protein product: CASQLTTYEQYF.